Reported below is one T cell receptor beta chain. Its specificity is not known. At one of its ends the junction is not consistent with the germline gene, which may arise from a read error. Both 60 Vbeta primers and 13 Jbeta primers went into the PCR. Repertoires were generated with immunoSEQ multiplex PCR, while TCRdb's copy carries only in-frame clones and drops some. The sample has 150,000 to 200,000 clones; under 85% are singletons. The data were taken from a study of cytomegalovirus exposure and HLA in healthy donors. Likely unrecorded immune exposures existed in these nominally healthy donors. This CDR3 comprises 12 residues. The germline V gene encodes CDR1 SGHRS and CDR2 YFSETQ. Study-wide results and caveats: Published work reported that the classifier diagnosed cytomegalovirus status with high specificity and sensitivity.

The chain carries TRBV5-1 and TRBJ2-7; D possibly corresponds to TRBD1 (6 bases). The source of this sequence is a female donor in good health and CMV-seronegative. Sequenced input: PBMCs. CDR3: CASSSGQSIEHF. The CDR3 DNA sequence: TGCGCCAGCAGCTCAGGACAGTCGATAGAGCACTTC.